These 25 T cell receptor beta chains originate from one sample sequenced in a study of T cell responses to AZD1222 COVID-19 vaccine. Produced via immunoSEQ multiplex PCR; TCRdb's table is partial and in-frame only. Of approximately 130,000 clones listed, 75% to 95% are singletons. The sample here was peripheral blood, taken on day 0 of AZD1222 vaccination. Every receptor here comes from an adult in good health.

The chain recombines TRBV6-2 or TRBV6-3 with TRBJ2-6, with D perhaps TRBD1 or TRBD2 (5 bases each). Germline CDR1 MNHEY, CDR2 SVGEGT. The V and J ends lost 2 bases and 2 bases respectively, with 10 bases between them. The CDR3 length is 16 residues. The CDR3 protein is CASSYGGSAGANVLTF. CDR3 DNA sequence: TGTGCCAGCAGTTACGGGGGATCAGCTGGGGCCAACGTCCTGACTTTC.

The chain couples TRBV6-5 to TRBJ2-1; TRBD2 matches 12 bases. The J segment lost 6 bases and the V segment lost 7 bases, leaving 4 bases of the junction unmatched. Looked up from germline, CDR1 is MNHEY and CDR2 is SVGAGI. CDR3 size: 14 residues. CDR3 protein: CASTSSGRANEQFF. Here the CDR3 DNA reads TGTGCCAGCACCTCTAGCGGGAGGGCCAATGAGCAGTTCTTC.

The V and J genes are TRBV2 and TRBJ2-3, with D perhaps matching TRBD1 (6 bases). CDR3 length: 12 amino acids. The V end lost 8 bases, the J end lost 10 bases, and 16 bases lay between the germline ends. Germline V CDR1 and CDR2: SNHLY, FYNNEI. CDR3 in amino acids: CASSIEGDPQYF. The DNA for the CDR3 is TGTGCCAGCTCGATCGAGGGGGATCCGCAGTATTTT.

The chain joins TRBV5-1 to TRBJ2-3; 12 nucleotides line up with TRBD2. CDR1 SGHRS and CDR2 YFSETQ come from the germline V gene. V shed 2 bases and J 5 bases; nucleotides not matched to a gene: 9. There are 17 residues in the CDR3. The DNA for the CDR3 is TGCGCCAGCAGCTTCGGACTAGCGGGAAGCGCGGGAGATACGCAGTATTTT. This sequence encodes CASSFGLAGSAGDTQYF.

This clone is a singleton in its sample. The J gene is TRBJ2-7, the V gene TRBV11-3; maybe TRBD2 (6 bases). The CDR3 has 14 residues. Looked up from germline, CDR1 is SGHNT and CDR2 is YENEEA. Trimming removed 3 bases at V and 3 bases at J, with 12 bases between. The CDR3 here is CASSLGDGGYEQYF. The DNA for the CDR3 is TGTGCCAGCAGCTTGGGTGACGGGGGCTACGAGCAGTACTTC.

This chain connects TRBV5-1 to TRBJ1-1; 7 nucleotides match TRBD1. CDR1 and CDR2 from the germline V gene are SGHRS and YFSETQ. CDR3 length: 16 amino acids. V was pared by 4 bases and J by 5 bases, with 14 bases of the junction left unmatched. CDR3 sequence: CASSVSGRGQRTEAFF. The CDR3 DNA is TGCGCCAGCAGCGTCTCAGGGAGGGGGCAAAGGACTGAAGCTTTCTTT.

The V call is TRBV6-1, the J call TRBJ1-3; D unresolved. CDR1 is MNHNS and CDR2 is SASEGT in the germline V gene. V was cut by 0 bases and J by 3 bases, with 9 bases left in between. CDR3 length equals 15 residues. CDR3 bases: TGTGCCAGCAGTGAAGCGTTGGGAAATGGAAACACCATATATTTT. Encoded protein: CASSEALGNGNTIYF.

The chain joins TRBV6-5 to TRBJ1-1; tentative D call: TRBD1 (5 bases). The CDR3 consists of 13 residues. CDR1 and CDR2 from the germline V gene are MNHEY and SVGAGI. V gave up 5 bases and J gave up 2 bases, with 9 bases separating them. CDR3 nucleotide sequence: TGTGCCAGCAGTCACGGGACCAACACTGAAGCTTTCTTT. It codes for CASSHGTNTEAFF.

V is TRBV25-1 and J is TRBJ1-4; D not certain. The germline V and J ends were trimmed by 2 bases and 5 bases, with 9 bases remaining between them. Germline V CDR1 and CDR2: MGHDK, SYGVNS. This CDR3 has 14 amino acids. CDR3 in amino acids: CASSEQAENEKLFF. CDR3 DNA sequence: TGTGCCAGCAGTGAACAGGCTGAAAATGAAAAACTGTTTTTT.

The chain couples TRBV20-1 to TRBJ1-5, with a possible D match to TRBD1 (5 bases). Trimming left V 6 bases short and J 1 base short, with 13 bases between. The CDR3 length is 14 residues. The V gene's germline CDR1 is DFQATT and CDR2 SNEGSKA (reference sequence). DNA of the CDR3: TGCAGTGCCAGTGCGGGGCCGAGCAATCAGCCCCAGCATTTT. Its translation: CSASAGPSNQPQHF.

For this clone: The junction departs from the called germline gene at one end, perhaps through a read error. The rearrangement uses TRBV29-1 and TRBJ1-1; D gene unclear. This CDR3 has 11 residues. The germline V gene encodes CDR1 SQVTM and CDR2 ANQGSEA. CDR3 in amino acids: CSALLPTRASF. CDR3 DNA: TGCAGCGCTTTACTGCCCACACGGGCCTCCTTT.

The J gene is TRBJ1-5, the V gene TRBV21-1; the D call TRBD1 from the table was never checked on the DNA. TRBV21-1 is assigned pseudogene status. The CDR3 is made up of 21 amino acids. CDR3 coding DNA: TGTGCCAGCAGCAAAGGGCCGGGACAGGGGGCTTTCGTTTTCTGCAATCAGCCCCAGCATTTT. Translating it yields CASSKGPGQGAFVFCNQPQHF.

This chain connects TRBV28 to TRBJ2-7; D is ambiguous. Trimming left V 1 base short and J 2 bases short, with 9 bases between. The V gene's germline CDR1 is MDHEN and CDR2 SYDVKM. There are 14 residues in the CDR3. CDR3: CASSLFGPTYEQYF. CDR3 nucleotides: TGTGCCAGCAGTTTATTTGGCCCCACCTACGAGCAGTACTTC.

The V call is TRBV9, the J call TRBJ2-1, with TRBD2 matching over 11 bases. The CDR3 has 16 residues. J gave up 7 bases and V 0 bases, and 6 bases lay outside the gene matches. CDR1 is SGDLS and CDR2 is YYNGEE in the germline V gene. CDR3 bases: TGTGCCAGCAGCGTAGCGGGACTAGCGGTCTCGAATGAGCAGTTCTTC. Its translation is CASSVAGLAVSNEQFF.

This chain links TRBV19 with TRBJ1-5; D is uncertain. Germline CDR1 LNHDA, CDR2 SQIVND (reference sequence). Trimming took off 6 bases at V and 6 bases at J, with 15 bases between the two ends. The CDR3 is made up of 14 amino acids. For the CDR3, the DNA is TGTGCCAGTAGCATGCAGGTCGGTGTTCAGCCCCAGCATTTT. Its translation is CASSMQVGVQPQHF.

The chain employs TRBV28 and TRBJ2-5, with TRBD1 identical over 8 bases. Germline loops: CDR1 MDHEN, CDR2 SYDVKM. V was clipped by 6 bases and J by 4 bases; unmatched bases: 10. The CDR3 has 15 amino acids. The CDR3 sequence: CASRRTGILPETQYF. CDR3 sequence (DNA): TGTGCCAGCAGGAGGACAGGGATATTGCCAGAGACCCAGTACTTC.

The rearrangement links TRBV20-1 to TRBJ1-1, with no clear D. Deletions cut 3 bases from V and 1 base from J, with 12 bases between. The CDR3 is made up of 14 amino acids. CDR1 and CDR2 from the germline V gene are DFQATT and SNEGSKA (reference sequence). The DNA of the CDR3 is TGCAGTGCTAGTACTAATTTCGGGAACACTGAAGCTTTCTTT. This sequence encodes CSASTNFGNTEAFF.

This rearrangement joins TRBV28 to TRBJ1-2; TRBD1 is a possible D gene (5 bases). Germline CDR1 reads MDHEN; CDR2 reads SYDVKM. The CDR3 covers 13 residues. Trimming stripped 6 bases from V and 4 bases from J, with 12 bases between. The chain's CDR3 is CASRTDTAYGYTF. The DNA for the CDR3 is TGTGCCAGCAGGACAGATACAGCCTATGGCTACACCTTC.

This sequence joins TRBV28 and TRBJ1-6; the match to TRBD1 covers 12 bases. This CDR3 comprises 16 residues. The J segment lost 9 bases and the V segment lost 4 bases, leaving 7 bases of the junction unmatched. Germline-derived CDR1 and CDR2 are MDHEN and SYDVKM. Here the CDR3 reads CASSSGQGAMASPLHF. CDR3 DNA sequence: TGTGCCAGCAGTTCGGGACAGGGGGCGATGGCTTCACCCCTCCACTTT.

The V gene is TRBV10-1, the J gene TRBJ1-1, with D possibly TRBD1 on 6 matching bases. Per the germline V gene, CDR1 is WNHNN and CDR2 is SYGVQD (reference sequence). V lost 5 bases and J lost 7, with 14 bases in between. The CDR3 is made up of 13 amino acids. The CDR3 DNA sequence: TGCGCCAGCAGTCAGACAGGACGGGGTGAAGCTTTCTTT. It specifies CASSQTGRGEAFF.

The V call is TRBV6-2 or TRBV6-3, the J call TRBJ1-1, with a possible D match to TRBD1 (6 bases). V was cut by 0 bases and J by 3 bases, with 8 bases left in between. Germline CDR1 reads MNHEY; CDR2 reads SVGEGT. The CDR3 sequence is 14 residues long. CDR3 residues: CASSYSAGDTEAFF. CDR3 DNA: TGTGCCAGCAGTTACTCGGCAGGGGACACTGAAGCTTTCTTT.

The chain is built from TRBV5-4 and TRBJ2-3; D uncertain. V lost 3 bases, J lost 0 bases, and 5 bases lay in between. From germline, CDR1 is SGHNT and CDR2 YYREEE (reference sequence). There are 13 residues in the CDR3. The CDR3 is CASSSQSTDTQYF. For the CDR3, the DNA is TGTGCCAGCAGCTCCCAAAGCACAGATACGCAGTATTTT.

The V gene is TRBV28, the J gene TRBJ1-2; possible D gene TRBD1, 6 bases. In germline, CDR1 is MDHEN, CDR2 SYDVKM. The CDR3 has 13 residues. Trimming shortened V by 5 bases and J by 8 bases, and 15 bases separated the two germline ends. The CDR3 DNA is TGTGCCAGCAGTCCCGGGGGGGCCCAAGGCTACACCTTC. Translating gives CASSPGGAQGYTF.

This clone was detected a few times. The sample holds other DNA sequences that translate to the same CDR3. The V gene is TRBV9, the J gene TRBJ2-7, with a possible D match to TRBD1 (6 bases). This CDR3 is 14 amino acids long. Trimming removed 0 bases at V and 2 bases at J, with 9 bases between. The germline V gene has CDR1 SGDLS and CDR2 YYNGEE. The CDR3 DNA reads TGTGCCAGCAGCGTAGGGCAGGGGACCTACGAGCAGTACTTC. Residues: CASSVGQGTYEQYF.

The chain has TRBV28 and TRBJ1-2; TRBD1 matches 7 bases. CDR1 is MDHEN, CDR2 SYDVKM, per germline. V was clipped by 3 bases and J by 10 bases; unmatched bases: 14. This CDR3 region has 15 residues. The CDR3 sequence is CASSFFQGQRISYTF. The CDR3 DNA reads TGTGCCAGCAGTTTCTTCCAGGGACAGAGAATATCCTACACCTTC.